Presented here are 26 T cell receptor beta chains from one specimen sequenced in a study of cytomegalovirus exposure and HLA in healthy donors. PCR employed 60 Vbeta and 13 Jbeta primers. Sequenced by immunoSEQ multiplex PCR; TCRdb stores in-frame clones only, minus some. Here the sample spans 130,000 to 150,000 clones, about 80% being singletons. What was sequenced was PBMCs. The receptor set was obtained from a man aged 35-49 years in good health and CMV-seropositive.

The sample holds a few counts of this clone. The V gene is TRBV10-3, the J gene TRBJ2-1; 11 bases line up with TRBD1. The CDR3 length is 18 residues. In germline, CDR1 is ENHRY, CDR2 SYGVKD. V trimming: 4 bases; J trimming: 3 bases; junction bases outside the gene matches: 11. The CDR3, as DNA: TGTGCCATCAGTGGGACAGGGGGCGATCGTAGGGGCTACAATGAGCAGTTCTTC. It codes for CAISGTGGDRRGYNEQFF.

The CDR3 region has the DNA TGCGCCAGCAGCCAAGGAGGTTTTCGGGGGTGGGGCACTGAAGCTTTCTTT. Protein product: CASSQGGFRGWGTEAFF. The rearrangement links TRBV4-1 to TRBJ1-1; D is possibly TRBD1 (5 bases). CDR1 is MGHRA, CDR2 YSYEKL, per germline. The CDR3 consists of 17 residues. Trimming removed 1 base from V and 4 bases from J, with 19 bases in between.

This chain links TRBV25-1 with TRBJ1-1; D is possibly TRBD1 (5 bases). This CDR3 has 13 residues. CDR1 is MGHDK and CDR2 is SYGVNS in the germline V gene. V was shortened by 5 bases and J by 4 bases, with 11 bases between the two germline ends. The CDR3 sequence is CASSWAGGTEAFF. In DNA, the CDR3 is TGTGCCAGCAGTTGGGCCGGGGGCACTGAAGCTTTCTTT.

V is TRBV15 and J is TRBJ1-1, with TRBD1 matching 7 bases. The CDR3 length is 16 residues. Looked up from germline, CDR1 is LNHNV and CDR2 is YYDKDF (reference sequence). V lost 0 bases and J lost 8; bases outside the gene matches: 12. The CDR3 here is CATSRDPTGWGLEAFF. For the CDR3, the DNA is TGTGCCACCAGCAGAGACCCGACAGGGTGGGGTTTGGAAGCTTTCTTT.

CDR3 in amino acids: CASSRVREKLFF. CDR3 bases: TGTGCCAGTAGTCGGGTTAGGGAAAAACTGTTTTTT. The genes are TRBV19 and TRBJ1-4; D uncertain. V shed 5 bases and J shed 8 bases, with 9 bases lying between them. This CDR3 has 12 residues. From germline, CDR1 is LNHDA and CDR2 SQIVND (reference sequence).

The chain combines TRBV19 with TRBJ1-2; 8 bases fit TRBD1. Germline V gene data show CDR1 as LNHDA and CDR2 as SQIVND (reference sequence). The CDR3 length is 14 residues. The J segment lost 1 base and the V segment lost 6 bases, leaving 4 bases of the junction unmatched. CDR3 loop: CASSLDRVNYGYTF. The CDR3 nucleotides read TGTGCCAGTAGCCTGGACAGGGTTAACTATGGCTACACCTTC.

The V gene is TRBV15, the J gene TRBJ2-1; perhaps TRBD2 as D (5 bases). The CDR3 totals 16 residues. The V gene's germline CDR1 is LNHNV and CDR2 YYDKDF (reference sequence). Between the trimmed V and J ends, which lost 0 bases and 3 bases, there was a span of 12 bases. CDR3 region: CATSRDMRANYNEQFF. CDR3 DNA: TGTGCCACCAGCAGAGATATGCGGGCCAACTACAATGAGCAGTTCTTC.

J is TRBJ1-2 and V is TRBV4-3; TRBD1 matches at 8 bases. The CDR3 totals 15 residues. With V trimmed by 3 bases and J by 2 bases, 5 bases remained unmatched. Germline CDR1 reads LGHNA; CDR2 reads YSLEER. CDR3 loop: CASSQGQVKNYGYTF. DNA for the CDR3: TGCGCCAGCAGCCAGGGACAGGTGAAAAACTATGGCTACACCTTC.

The CDR3 sequence: CASSAAGTGIGNTIYF. DNA of the CDR3: TGTGCCAGCAGCGCAGCCGGGACAGGGATCGGAAACACCATATATTTT. This chain links TRBV9 with TRBJ1-3; 9 bases map to TRBD1. The CDR3 has 16 residues. Germline CDR1 is SGDLS and CDR2 is YYNGEE. V lost 3 bases, J lost 4 bases, and 8 bases stayed unmatched.

V gene TRBV14 combines with J gene TRBJ1-4; D remains ambiguous. The CDR3 contains 11 residues. V lost 4 bases, J lost 14 bases, and 11 bases lay in between. Germline V gene data show CDR1 as SGHDN and CDR2 as FVKESK. The CDR3 nucleotides are TGTGCCAGCAGCCCGGGGTTAGCCCTGTTTTTT. It is translated as CASSPGLALFF. Based on the CDR3 plus reference TRBV14 and TRBJ1-4, the full variable domain is EAGVTQFPSHSVIEKGQTVTLRCDPISGHDNLYWYRRVMGKEIKFLLHFVKESKQDESGMPNNRFLAERTGGTYSTLKVQPAELEDSGVYFCASSPGLALFFGSGTQLSVL.

The J gene is TRBJ1-2, the V gene TRBV9; D is uncertain. The CDR3 is 13 amino acids. With 6 bases removed from V and 8 bases from J, the gap between germline ends came to 17 bases. Looked up from germline, CDR1 is SGDLS and CDR2 is YYNGEE. CDR3: CASTTTEVEGYTF. CDR3 DNA: TGTGCCAGCACAACCACCGAAGTTGAGGGCTACACCTTC.

The rearrangement uses TRBV12-5 and TRBJ2-5, with a tentative D call TRBD2 (7 bases). The CDR3 loop spans 13 amino acids. Germline CDR1 LGHNT, CDR2 FRNRAP. Trimming took off 7 bases at V and 5 bases at J, with 14 bases between the two ends. CDR3: CASAYGGPETQYF. CDR3 DNA: TGTGCTAGTGCTTACGGGGGGCCGGAGACCCAGTACTTC.

This clone has a handful of counts. V and J are TRBV4-1 and TRBJ1-1; D call uncertain. Germline lookup yields CDR1 MGHRA and CDR2 YSYEKL. This CDR3 is built from 13 residues. Trimming removed 2 bases from V and 0 bases from J, with 4 bases in between. The CDR3 loop reads CASSQHMNTEAFF. The CDR3 nucleotides are TGCGCCAGCAGCCAACACATGAACACTGAAGCTTTCTTT.

V is TRBV18 and J is TRBJ1-1; no clear D gene. Deletions cut 2 bases from V and 3 bases from J, with 10 bases between. The length of the CDR3 is 14 residues. The germline V gene has CDR1 KGHSH and CDR2 LQKENI. As DNA, the CDR3 is TGTGCCAGCTCACCATCCCTCGGGGACACTGAAGCTTTCTTT. Translation gives CASSPSLGDTEAFF.

The V and J genes are TRBV5-5 and TRBJ2-7; tentative D call: TRBD2 (6 bases). The CDR3 loop spans 18 amino acids. V lost 4 bases and J 5 bases, leaving 28 bases between the germline ends. Germline CDR1 reads SGHKS; CDR2 reads YYEKEE (reference sequence). CDR3 nucleotides: TGTGCCAGCAGCCTTTTAATAGCGGTGTATGCCCCCAATGACGAGCAGTACTTC. It encodes CASSLLIAVYAPNDEQYF.

This chain uses TRBV5-1 with TRBJ2-3; 7 nucleotides match TRBD1. This CDR3 comprises 15 residues. Germline assignment: CDR1 SGHRS and CDR2 YFSETQ. With 4 bases clipped from V and 1 base from J, the junction kept 6 bases outside the gene matches. CDR3 sequence reads: CASSRQTGGTDTQYF. The DNA for the CDR3 is TGCGCCAGCAGCCGGCAAACAGGGGGCACAGATACGCAGTATTTT.

The rearrangement links TRBV19 to TRBJ1-4; 8 nucleotides match TRBD1. The CDR3 has 16 residues. V lost 4 bases to trimming and J lost 1 base; unmatched junction nucleotides: 5. CDR1 is LNHDA and CDR2 is SQIVND in the germline V gene (reference sequence). CDR3 coding DNA: TGTGCCAGTAGTAGAGGACAGGGAATAACTAATGAAAAACTGTTTTTT. Translated: CASSRGQGITNEKLFF.

V and J are TRBV7-6 and TRBJ2-1; 7 bases align to TRBD1. V shed 2 bases and J 9 bases; nucleotides not matched to a gene: 10. From germline, CDR1 is SGHVS and CDR2 FNYEAQ. The CDR3 runs 15 residues. The CDR3 spells CASSLLTGTDSEQFF. DNA of the CDR3: TGTGCCAGCAGCTTACTGACAGGGACGGATAGTGAGCAGTTCTTC.

The chain is built from TRBV18 and TRBJ1-4; 10 bases are shared with TRBD1. From germline, CDR1 is KGHSH and CDR2 LQKENI. The CDR3 contains 14 residues. The junction had 3 bases not matched to a gene; V was cut back by 5 bases and J by 6 bases. The CDR3 bases are TGTGCCAGCTCAGGTGGGACAGGGGATGAAAAACTGTTTTTT. Translation gives CASSGGTGDEKLFF.

This chain connects TRBV19 to TRBJ2-5, with 7 bases identical to TRBD1. Trimming cost V 5 bases and J 5 bases; bases outside gene matches: 11. Germline V CDR1 and CDR2: LNHDA, SQIVND (reference sequence). The CDR3 has 15 residues. Written as DNA, the CDR3 is TGTGCCAGTAGTTTTCGACAGGGCGGGCAGGAGACCCAGTACTTC. This translates into CASSFRQGGQETQYF.

This clone has a handful of counts. This sequence joins TRBV25-1 and TRBJ1-1; a weak D match, TRBD1 (6 bases). The CDR3 covers 13 residues. Germline-derived CDR1 and CDR2 are MGHDK and SYGVNS. The germline V and J ends were trimmed by 7 bases and 6 bases, with 15 bases remaining between them. In DNA form, the CDR3 reads TGTGCCAGCACGGTCACAGGGACGGCTGAAGCTTTCTTT. Translating it yields CASTVTGTAEAFF.

This clone was seen a few times. This chain joins TRBV21-1 and TRBJ2-3; TRBD2, the table's D call, lacks a check against the DNA. TRBV21-1 is classified as a pseudogene. CDR3 length equals 14 residues. The CDR3 region is CASSKGNTSKAQYF. Here the CDR3 DNA reads TGTGCCAGCAGTAAAGGGAACACTAGCAAAGCGCAGTATTTT.

The J gene is TRBJ2-5, the V gene TRBV6-5; no clear D. Trimming pared 3 bases from V and 5 bases from J, leaving 10 bases between. Germline values: CDR1 MNHEY, CDR2 SVGAGI. This CDR3 contains 13 residues. The CDR3 spells CASSYTGPETQYF. The CDR3 DNA reads as TGTGCCAGCAGTTATACGGGTCCGGAGACCCAGTACTTC.

This clone was seen only once. The chain links TRBV5-6 to TRBJ1-5; D is perhaps TRBD1 (5 bases). CDR3 length equals 16 residues. Looked up from germline, CDR1 is SGHDT and CDR2 is YYEEEE. The V gene lost 0 bases and the J gene lost 7 bases, with 17 bases spanning the gap. The CDR3 loop reads CASSLATEGRFQPQHF. The CDR3 DNA follows: TGTGCCAGCAGCTTGGCCACGGAGGGGAGGTTCCAGCCCCAGCATTTT.

J is TRBJ2-2 and V is TRBV19; TRBD1 might be the D (6 bases). CDR3 size: 14 residues. V was pared by 4 bases and J by 2 bases, with 8 bases between. Germline V lookup: CDR1 LNHDA, CDR2 SQIVND (reference sequence). CDR3 sequence: CASSRTANTGELFF. For the CDR3, the DNA is TGTGCCAGTAGTAGGACAGCAAACACCGGGGAGCTGTTTTTT.

The chain couples TRBV4-1 to TRBJ1-5, with D possibly matching TRBD1 (5 bases). The V end lost 0 bases, the J end lost 1 base, and 13 bases lay between the germline ends. The CDR3 runs to 17 residues. CDR1 MGHRA and CDR2 YSYEKL come from the germline V gene. CDR3 DNA sequence: TGCGCCAGCAGCCAAGAAAAAGGGGCCAAGAGCAATCAGCCCCAGCATTTT. This gives the protein CASSQEKGAKSNQPQHF.